Listed here are 21 T cell receptor beta chains from one sample, sequenced in a study of blood T cell repertoires in COVID-19. Clones were sequenced by immunoSEQ multiplex PCR, and TCRdb holds only the in-frame ones, with some missing. The sample contains 200,000 or so clones, 80% to 85% of which appear only once. The sequencing sample was made of peripheral blood. These receptors originate from a woman of 80 years or more with COVID-19, enrolled during active disease.

This chain links TRBV10-3 with TRBJ2-1; TRBD2 matches at 9 bases. With V trimmed by 0 bases and J by 8 bases, 8 bases remained unmatched. Germline V lookup: CDR1 ENHRY, CDR2 SYGVKD. This CDR3 region has 16 residues. CDR3 sequence (DNA): TGTGCCATCAGTGAGTCGAACCCGGCTAGCGGGGATGAGCAGTTCTTC. Protein product: CAISESNPASGDEQFF.

This chain joins TRBV18 and TRBJ2-5; D possibly corresponds to TRBD2 (5 bases). Trimming removed 1 base from V and 5 bases from J, with 11 bases in between. CDR1 is KGHSH, CDR2 LQKENI, per germline. This CDR3 contains 14 residues. The CDR3 sequence is CASSPQRSDETQYF. The CDR3 DNA reads TGTGCCAGCTCACCACAGCGTAGCGATGAGACCCAGTACTTC.

The chain couples TRBV10-3 to TRBJ2-1; TRBD2 aligns across 13 bases. CDR3 length: 15 amino acids. Germline CDR1 is ENHRY and CDR2 is SYGVKD. V lost 2 bases to trimming and J lost 15 bases; unmatched junction nucleotides: 10. The CDR3 loop is CAISETSGGAGSTFF. As DNA, the CDR3 is TGTGCCATCAGTGAGACTAGCGGGGGGGCCGGGTCAACGTTCTTC.

The rearrangement uses TRBV4-2 and TRBJ2-7; 12 bases align to TRBD2. The CDR3 runs to 17 residues. CDR1 and CDR2 from the germline V gene are LGHNA and YNFKEQ. The V gene end was trimmed by 1 base and the J gene end by 3 bases; junction bases not matched to a gene: 7. DNA for the CDR3: TGTGCCAGCAGCCAAGCTAGCGGGGGGGATCGTAACTACGAGCAGTACTTC. Amino acid sequence: CASSQASGGDRNYEQYF.

This clone turned up a few times. The chain couples TRBV7-9 to TRBJ1-3, with D unclear. Trimming stripped 6 bases from V and 0 bases from J, with 9 bases between. Per germline, CDR1 SEHNR and CDR2 FQNEAQ (reference sequence). This CDR3 is built from 14 residues. CDR3 sequence reads: CASRGEYSGNTIYF. CDR3 DNA: TGTGCCAGCAGAGGAGAGTACTCTGGAAACACCATATATTTT.

For this clone: The junction shows a germline mismatch at one end, possibly a read error. The chain uses TRBV6-5 and TRBJ2-7, with 7 nucleotides matching TRBD1. The CDR3 contains 15 residues. Germline V gene sequence: CDR1 MNHEY, CDR2 SVGAGI. In DNA form, the CDR3 reads TGTGCCAGCAGTCGCCAATCGGACAGGTCCTCCGAGCAGTACTTC. Amino acid sequence: CASSRQSDRSSEQYF.

Only one count was recorded for this clone. The chain is built from TRBV5-1 and TRBJ1-1; 11 bases are a match to TRBD1. The CDR3 has 15 residues. The V segment lost 1 base and the J segment 2 bases; nucleotides outside the gene matches: 1. CDR1 SGHRS and CDR2 YFSETQ come from the germline V gene. The CDR3, as DNA: TGCGCCAGCAGCTTGAGGACAGGGGGCAACACTGAAGCTTTCTTT. It encodes CASSLRTGGNTEAFF.

The chain uses TRBV28 and TRBJ1-2; D perhaps matches TRBD1 (5 bases). Germline CDR1 MDHEN, CDR2 SYDVKM. CDR3 length equals 17 residues. Trimming left V 6 bases short and J 0 bases short, with 20 bases between. The CDR3 bases are TGTGCCAGCAGCTCTGAAAGTGCAGGGCGTTCTAACTATGGCTACACCTTC. It encodes CASSSESAGRSNYGYTF.

The rearrangement joins TRBV7-8 to TRBJ2-5, with 7 bases that match TRBD1. The CDR3 loop spans 12 amino acids. Trimming removed 5 bases from V and 10 bases from J; junction bases left unmatched: 7. Per germline, CDR1 SGHVS and CDR2 FQNEAQ. Here the CDR3 reads CASSHDGTVQYF. The CDR3 nucleotides read TGTGCCAGCAGCCACGACGGGACAGTCCAGTACTTC.

This clone has just a few counts. The J gene is TRBJ1-5, the V gene TRBV18; a weak D match, TRBD1 (5 bases). The CDR3 has 15 residues. Germline V lookup: CDR1 KGHSH, CDR2 LQKENI. V was pared by 2 bases and J by 1 base, with 9 bases between. The CDR3 DNA is TGTGCCAGCTCACCAATCGGGGGGAGCAATCAGCCCCAGCATTTT. Translating it yields CASSPIGGSNQPQHF. Looking up the rest from reference TRBV18 and TRBJ1-5 gives the full variable domain: NAGVMQNPRHLVRRRGQEARLRCSPMKGHSHVYWYRQLPEEGLKFMVYLQKENIIDESGMPKERFSAEFPKEGPSILRIQQVVRGDSAAYFCASSPIGGSNQPQHFGDGTRLSIL.

The V gene is TRBV5-5, the J gene TRBJ2-6; D gene unclear. The CDR3 runs 15 residues. Trimming cost V 1 base and J 0 bases, with 5 bases left between them. Per the germline V gene, CDR1 is SGHKS and CDR2 is YYEKEE (reference sequence). The CDR3 bases are TGTGCCAGCAGCTTGACAAGCTCTGGGGCCAACGTCCTGACTTTC. It encodes CASSLTSSGANVLTF.

This clone has only one observation. The chain couples TRBV19 to TRBJ1-3; 7 nucleotides agree with TRBD1. Per the germline V gene, CDR1 is LNHDA and CDR2 is SQIVND (reference sequence). The CDR3 covers 16 residues. The V gene end was trimmed by 7 bases and the J gene end by 2 bases; junction bases not matched to a gene: 11. The CDR3 DNA sequence: TGTGCCAGTAAAGCCCGACCTACAGGGGCTGGAAACACCATATATTTT. This sequence encodes CASKARPTGAGNTIYF. The whole variable domain, remainder taken from reference TRBV19 and TRBJ1-3, is DGGITQSPKYLFRKEGQNVTLSCEQNLNHDAMYWYRQDPGQGLRLIYYSQIVNDFQKGDIAEGYSVSREKKESFPLTVTSAQKNPTAFYLCASKARPTGAGNTIYFGEGSWLTVV.

The rearrangement links TRBV7-2 to TRBJ2-2; D is possibly TRBD2 (7 bases). V lost 2 bases and J 2 bases, leaving 9 bases between the germline ends. This CDR3 has 15 residues. Per germline, CDR1 SGHTA and CDR2 FQGNSA. The CDR3 DNA follows: TGTGCCAGCAGCTTACGGGGGGCTAACACCGGGGAGCTGTTTTTT. It encodes CASSLRGANTGELFF.

This clone was seen once. This chain joins TRBV7-3 and TRBJ1-3; maybe TRBD1 (5 bases). Germline lookup yields CDR1 SGHTA and CDR2 FQGTGA. V was shortened by 1 base and J by 2 bases, with 9 bases between the two germline ends. This CDR3 region has 15 residues. The CDR3: CASSLRGGAGNTIYF. The CDR3 DNA is TGTGCCAGCAGCTTAAGGGGCGGCGCTGGAAACACCATATATTTT. The full variable domain, completed using reference TRBV7-3 and TRBJ1-3, is GAGVSQTPSNKVTEKGKYVELRCDPISGHTALYWYRQSLGQGPEFLIYFQGTGAADDSGLPNDRFFAVRPEGSVSTLKIQRTERGDSAVYLCASSLRGGAGNTIYFGEGSWLTVV.

This chain joins TRBV6-2 or TRBV6-3 and TRBJ1-1; D unresolved. The CDR3 runs 13 residues. V was trimmed by 2 bases and J by 4 bases, leaving 8 bases between them. Germline CDR1 reads MNHEY; CDR2 reads SVGEGT. The CDR3 sequence is CASSYKSSTEAFF. The CDR3 DNA sequence: TGTGCCAGCAGTTACAAATCCAGCACTGAAGCTTTCTTT.

This chain joins TRBV4-3 and TRBJ2-4; 7 bases are shared with TRBD2. The CDR3 extends over 14 amino acids. The trim removed 0 bases at V and 8 bases at J, leaving 4 bases unmatched. Germline CDR1 is LGHNA and CDR2 is YSLEER. Here the CDR3 reads CASSQDSGRDIQYF. The DNA for the CDR3 is TGCGCCAGCAGCCAAGATAGCGGGCGGGACATTCAGTACTTC.

The chain recombines TRBV19 with TRBJ1-2; weak D call: TRBD1 (6 bases). CDR3 length: 20 residues. V gave up 3 bases and J gave up 2 bases, with 28 bases separating them. Per the germline V gene, CDR1 is LNHDA and CDR2 is SQIVND (reference sequence). The CDR3, as DNA: TGTGCCAGTAGTATTTGGGGAGGGGTACCGGGACACGAAAAGAACTATGGCTACACCTTC. This sequence encodes CASSIWGGVPGHEKNYGYTF. The variable domain in full, with the rest retrieved from reference TRBV19 and TRBJ1-2, is DGGITQSPKYLFRKEGQNVTLSCEQNLNHDAMYWYRQDPGQGLRLIYYSQIVNDFQKGDIAEGYSVSREKKESFPLTVTSAQKNPTAFYLCASSIWGGVPGHEKNYGYTFGSGTRLTVV.

The gene calls are TRBV5-1 and TRBJ2-7, with D uncertain. V was shortened by 0 bases and J by 6 bases, with 16 bases between the two germline ends. CDR3 length equals 15 residues. CDR1 is SGHRS, CDR2 YFSETQ, per germline. CDR3 DNA sequence: TGCGCCAGCAGCTTGGCCCCCGAGGCCACCCTCGAGCAGTACTTC. Encoded protein: CASSLAPEATLEQYF.

J is TRBJ2-5 and V is TRBV5-1, with D possibly being TRBD1 (6 bases). V was cut by 4 bases and J by 5 bases, with 12 bases left in between. The CDR3 is 13 amino acids. Germline V lookup: CDR1 SGHRS, CDR2 YFSETQ. CDR3 sequence reads: CASSIQGAETQYF. CDR3 DNA sequence: TGCGCCAGCAGCATACAGGGTGCCGAGACCCAGTACTTC.

The chain employs TRBV28 and TRBJ2-7; D remains unclear. The CDR3 spans 13 residues. CDR1 is MDHEN and CDR2 is SYDVKM in the germline V gene. Between the trimmed V and J ends, which lost 5 bases and 1 base, there was a span of 9 bases. CDR3 loop: CASSMAPSYEQYV. CDR3 coding DNA: TGTGCCAGCAGTATGGCACCTTCCTACGAGCAGTACGTC.

This sequence joins TRBV2 and TRBJ1-1, with 7 bases that match TRBD1. J lost 4 bases, V lost 9 bases, and 11 bases had no gene match. Germline CDR1 is SNHLY and CDR2 is FYNNEI. This CDR3 region has 14 residues. CDR3 residues: CASSTTGSITEAFF. CDR3 bases: TGTGCCAGTAGTACGACAGGGAGTATCACTGAAGCTTTCTTT. Complete variable domain (other parts from reference TRBV2 and TRBJ1-1): EPEVTQTPSHQVTQMGQEVILRCVPISNHLYFYWYRQILGQKVEFLVSFYNNEISEKSEIFDDQFSVERPDGSNFTLKIRSTKLEDSAMYFCASSTTGSITEAFFGQGTRLTVV.